The 27 T cell receptor beta chains below come from one sample, sequenced in a study of memory CD4+ T cells and cytomegalovirus serostatus. TCRdb's table, derived via immunoSEQ multiplex PCR, lists solely in-frame clones and lacks some. The sample consists of fewer than 50,000 clones, 79% of them appearing once. The sort gate was single viable CD3+CD4+CD8-CD45RO+ cells for memory CD4+ T cells. Sequenced input: memory CD4+ T cells from blood. Receptors were obtained from an adult in good health and CMV-seronegative.

The chain joins TRBV30 to TRBJ1-5; D gene ambiguous. Germline assignment: CDR1 GTSNPN and CDR2 SVGIG (reference sequence). The CDR3 is 14 amino acids. Trimming shortened V by 1 base and J by 4 bases, and 11 bases separated the two germline ends. CDR3 amino acids: CAWSGDVGNQPQHF. The DNA of the CDR3 is TGTGCCTGGAGTGGGGATGTAGGGAATCAGCCCCAGCATTTT.

CDR3 in amino acids: CASTTSSYEQYF. The CDR3 bases are TGTGCCAGCACGACGAGCTCCTACGAGCAGTACTTC. The genes are TRBV6-1 and TRBJ2-7; D gene unclear. Trimming removed 7 bases at V and 0 bases at J, with 7 bases between. Germline V gives CDR1 MNHNS, CDR2 SASEGT. This CDR3 is 12 amino acids long.

This clone showed up just a few times. The chain is built from TRBV5-1 and TRBJ1-2; no clear D gene. Germline CDR1 reads SGHRS; CDR2 reads YFSETQ. V lost 4 bases, J lost 2 bases, and 12 bases lay in between. The CDR3 has 14 amino acids. CDR3 residues: CASSKTTVNYGYTF. The CDR3 DNA sequence: TGCGCCAGCAGCAAGACAACGGTGAACTATGGCTACACCTTC.

The genes are TRBV5-1 and TRBJ2-1, with D maybe TRBD2 (6 bases). The length of the CDR3 is 18 residues. The germline gives CDR1 SGHRS, CDR2 YFSETQ. The ends were cut back, 4 bases at V and 6 bases at J, with 26 bases in the middle. CDR3 sequence (DNA): TGCGCCAGCAGCGCAGAACTCCACGGGGCCGGGGGTGGCAATGAGCAGTTCTTC. Translating it yields CASSAELHGAGGGNEQFF.

This clone was seen just once. V and J are TRBV27 and TRBJ2-1; TRBD2 agrees at 14 bases. The CDR3 runs 13 residues. Looked up from germline, CDR1 is MNHEY and CDR2 is SMNVEV (reference sequence). With 10 bases clipped from V and 10 bases from J, the junction kept 6 bases outside the gene matches. As DNA, the CDR3 is TGTGCCACCAGACTAGCGGGAGGGACCGAGCAGTTCTTC. Encoded protein: CATRLAGGTEQFF.

The chain joins TRBV6-6 to TRBJ2-1; D not resolved. The CDR3 is 14 amino acids. V lost 4 bases and J lost 1, with 8 bases in between. CDR1 MNHNY and CDR2 SVGAGI come from the germline V gene (reference sequence). CDR3 protein: CASSSKASYNEQFF. The CDR3 coding sequence is TGTGCCAGCAGTTCTAAAGCTTCCTACAATGAGCAGTTCTTC.

The J gene is TRBJ1-1, the V gene TRBV7-2; D is perhaps TRBD1 (6 bases). The CDR3 has 14 residues. Trimming pared 5 bases from V and 3 bases from J, leaving 13 bases between. Looked up from germline, CDR1 is SGHTA and CDR2 is FQGNSA. Here the CDR3 reads CASSPQGRHTEAFF. CDR3 in DNA: TGTGCCAGCAGCCCGCAGGGGAGGCACACTGAAGCTTTCTTT.

V is TRBV7-2 and J is TRBJ2-3; TRBD1 is a possible D gene (6 bases). V was cut by 6 bases and J by 0 bases, with 13 bases left in between. The CDR3 extends over 15 amino acids. Germline CDR1 and CDR2: SGHTA and FQGNSA. DNA for the CDR3: TGTGCCAGCAGACGGGGCAGGGGAAGCACAGATACGCAGTATTTT. Protein: CASRRGRGSTDTQYF.

This chain uses TRBV7-2 with TRBJ1-1; TRBD1 agrees at 7 bases. The CDR3 runs to 14 residues. V lost 6 bases and J lost 4; bases outside the gene matches: 8. CDR1 is SGHTA and CDR2 is FQGNSA in the germline V gene. The CDR3 DNA follows: TGTGCCAGCAGGTCTACAGGGGTGATCACTGAAGCTTTCTTT. Its protein is CASRSTGVITEAFF.

The chain recombines TRBV28 with TRBJ1-2; D gene unclear. The CDR3 spans 14 residues. V lost 2 bases and J 2 bases, leaving 9 bases between the germline ends. Germline values: CDR1 MDHEN, CDR2 SYDVKM. The CDR3 DNA follows: TGTGCCAGCAGTTTACTCGGGCGGAACTATGGCTACACCTTC. Residues: CASSLLGRNYGYTF.

The J gene is TRBJ2-7, the V gene TRBV27, with 10 bases matching TRBD1. There are 15 residues in the CDR3. Germline V gene sequence: CDR1 MNHEY, CDR2 SMNVEV (reference sequence). J gave up 0 bases and V 4 bases, and 3 bases lay outside the gene matches. CDR3 coding DNA: TGTGCCAGCAGTTCATGGGACAGGGGCTCCTACGAGCAGTACTTC. Protein sequence: CASSSWDRGSYEQYF.

The chain links TRBV19 to TRBJ1-4; 9 bases map to TRBD1. Per germline, CDR1 LNHDA and CDR2 SQIVND (reference sequence). The CDR3 has 13 residues. Germline trimming cut 4 bases from V and 11 bases from J; bases unmatched to any gene: 5. CDR3 in amino acids: CASSSGTGTKLFF. For the CDR3, the DNA is TGTGCCAGTAGTAGCGGGACAGGGACCAAACTGTTTTTT.

The chain is built from TRBV18 and TRBJ2-7; TRBD2 agrees at 7 bases. The CDR3 consists of 14 residues. After removal of 0 bases from V and 5 bases from J, the junction contained 4 bases not matched to a gene. Germline V gene lookup returns CDR1 KGHSH and CDR2 LQKENI. The chain's CDR3 is CASSPPTSADEQYF. For the CDR3, the DNA is TGTGCCAGCTCACCACCCACTAGCGCCGACGAGCAGTACTTC.

The rearrangement joins TRBV6-1 to TRBJ1-2; 8 bases map to TRBD1. Germline V gene lookup returns CDR1 MNHNS and CDR2 SASEGT. Losses at the gene ends were 6 bases for V and 1 base for J; bases not matched to a gene: 1. The CDR3 is 13 amino acids. The CDR3 nucleotides read TGTGCCAGCAGGGACAGGGATAACTATGGCTACACCTTC. This codes for CASRDRDNYGYTF.

The chain uses TRBV9 and TRBJ2-5, with TRBD1 as a possible D gene (6 bases). The germline gives CDR1 SGDLS, CDR2 YYNGEE. The CDR3 is 14 residues long. The ends were cut back, 0 bases at V and 4 bases at J, with 10 bases in the middle. The CDR3 DNA reads TGTGCCAGCAGCGTAGGAACAGGGCCAGAGACCCAGTACTTC. Protein: CASSVGTGPETQYF.

The CDR3 loop is CASSGRTGGREQYF. DNA of the CDR3: TGTGCCAGCTCAGGTAGGACAGGGGGCCGCGAGCAGTACTTC. V and J are TRBV18 and TRBJ2-7; 11 positions match TRBD1. Germline assignment: CDR1 KGHSH and CDR2 LQKENI. The CDR3 contains 14 residues. V lost 5 bases to trimming and J lost 6 bases; unmatched junction nucleotides: 6.

This sequence joins TRBV5-1 and TRBJ2-2; 11 bases line up with TRBD2. The V gene end was trimmed by 4 bases and the J gene end by 2 bases; junction bases not matched to a gene: 7. Germline V gene sequence: CDR1 SGHRS, CDR2 YFSETQ. The CDR3 length is 17 residues. The CDR3 region has the DNA TGCGCCAGCAGCCGCGGGACTAGCGGACTTAACACCGGGGAGCTGTTTTTT. Translation: CASSRGTSGLNTGELFF.

V usage is TRBV28 and J usage is TRBJ1-1; no definite D call. Germline CDR1 reads MDHEN; CDR2 reads SYDVKM. The CDR3 spans 14 residues. With 1 base removed from V and 0 bases from J, the gap between germline ends came to 6 bases. The CDR3 is CASSLLRLNTEAFF. The CDR3 coding sequence is TGTGCCAGCAGTTTATTACGGTTGAACACTGAAGCTTTCTTT.

The gene calls are TRBV5-1 and TRBJ1-4, with D unclear. The CDR3 runs 15 residues. V lost 4 bases, J lost 4 bases, and 14 bases lay in between. CDR1 and CDR2 (germline): SGHRS, YFSETQ. The CDR3 nucleotides read TGCGCCAGCAGCAGTATCGGGGTCTTTAATGAAAAACTGTTTTTT. As protein: CASSSIGVFNEKLFF.

J is TRBJ2-7 and V is TRBV19; 11 nucleotides align to TRBD1. Germline V gives CDR1 LNHDA, CDR2 SQIVND (reference sequence). There are 14 residues in the CDR3. Trimming cost V 3 bases and J 3 bases; bases outside gene matches: 1. The DNA of the CDR3 is TGTGCCAGTAGTATTGGGACAGGGGGCTACGAGCAGTACTTC. Its protein is CASSIGTGGYEQYF.

CDR3 sequence: CASKKEYEQYF. The CDR3, as DNA: TGCGCCAGCAAGAAAGAGTACGAGCAGTACTTC. The V call is TRBV5-1, the J call TRBJ2-7; D call uncertain. The germline V gene has CDR1 SGHRS and CDR2 YFSETQ. Trimming left V 6 bases short and J 4 bases short, with 8 bases between. The CDR3 extends over 11 amino acids.

This sequence joins TRBV2 and TRBJ2-6; tentative D call: TRBD1 (7 bases). The germline CDR1 and CDR2 sequences are SNHLY and FYNNEI. Trimming pared 10 bases from V and 2 bases from J, leaving 15 bases between. This CDR3 comprises 15 residues. The CDR3 region is CAKDREAAGANVLTF. Written as DNA, the CDR3 is TGTGCCAAAGACAGGGAGGCTGCTGGGGCCAACGTCCTGACTTTC.

This clone has just a few counts. The chain combines TRBV12-5 with TRBJ2-5; 7 nucleotides align to TRBD1. This CDR3 spans 15 amino acids. CDR1 and CDR2 (germline): LGHNT, FRNRAP. With 4 bases clipped from V and 4 bases from J, the junction kept 9 bases outside the gene matches. The CDR3 region has the DNA TGTGCTAGTGGTTCGCCGGGTCCAGGGGGAGAGACCCAGTACTTC. It yields the protein CASGSPGPGGETQYF. Drawing the rest from reference TRBV12-5 and TRBJ2-5, the complete variable domain is DARVTQTPRHKVTEMGQEVTMRCQPILGHNTVFWYRQTMMQGLELLAYFRNRAPLDDSGMPKDRFSAEMPDATLATLKIQPSEPRDSAVYFCASGSPGPGGETQYFGPGTRLLVL.

The genes are TRBV19 and TRBJ1-2; TRBD1 matches at 7 bases. V gave up 8 bases and J gave up 3 bases; unmatched junction bases: 6. The CDR3 contains 13 residues. CDR1 and CDR2 (germline): LNHDA, SQIVND (reference sequence). CDR3 region: CASQLDRDYGYTF. In nucleotides, the CDR3 is TGTGCCAGTCAACTAGACAGGGACTATGGCTACACCTTC. Looking up the rest from reference TRBV19 and TRBJ1-2 gives the full variable domain: DGGITQSPKYLFRKEGQNVTLSCEQNLNHDAMYWYRQDPGQGLRLIYYSQIVNDFQKGDIAEGYSVSREKKESFPLTVTSAQKNPTAFYLCASQLDRDYGYTFGSGTRLTVV.

This clone was counted a single time. The CDR3 reads CASSLNARGGGEQYF. The CDR3 coding sequence is TGTGCCAGCAGCTTAAACGCCCGGGGGGGTGGGGAGCAGTACTTC. This chain uses TRBV7-2 with TRBJ2-7; 8 nucleotides align to TRBD2. The V gene's germline CDR1 is SGHTA and CDR2 FQGNSA. The CDR3 is 15 residues long. V shed 2 bases and J 7 bases; nucleotides not matched to a gene: 10.

V is TRBV7-3 and J is TRBJ2-1, with unresolved D. Looked up from germline, CDR1 is SGHTA and CDR2 is FQGTGA. This CDR3 is 14 amino acids long. V lost 5 bases and J lost 7, with 15 bases in between. CDR3 bases: TGTGCCAGCAGCCCAAACCCGGGTACTAATGAGCAGTTCTTC. The encoded protein is CASSPNPGTNEQFF.

The chain employs TRBV5-8 and TRBJ2-5; 10 bases line up with TRBD1. The CDR3 contains 16 residues. The V and J ends lost 3 bases and 5 bases, in that order; junction bases with no gene match: 10. Germline assignment: CDR1 SGHTS and CDR2 YDEGEE. The CDR3 DNA follows: TGTGCCAGCAGCTCCGGACAGACAGGGGGCAGGGAGACCCAGTACTTC. Its protein is CASSSGQTGGRETQYF.